This TCR beta chain was documented in a study of cytomegalovirus exposure and HLA in healthy donors. The overall study: Unique TCRs from HLA-typed donors, 65 million to 85 million of them, were held in an early data release.

As concerns this clone: Its antigen is not identified.

Study conclusions and caveats: As was reported, the HLA-A and HLA-B alleles of most subjects were accurately predicted from TCR beta sequences. A later analysis, which compared TCR beta chains of equal frequency, found the HLA-associated ones more clonally expanded. Later analysis placed DRB1 highest and HLA-C lowest in TCR association rates, which differed by HLA locus.

Unmatched junction bases numbered 2, after V lost 5 bases and J lost 3 bases. The CDR3 runs 12 residues. Germline V lookup: CDR1 GTSNPN, CDR2 SVGIG (reference sequence). The primer mix had 60 Vbeta and 13 Jbeta primers. Here immunoSEQ multiplex PCR was the method, and the copy in TCRdb shows in-frame clones only, minus some. This sample yields roughly 190,000 clones, of which roughly 80% are seen a single time; 6.3% belongs to the top ten. The sample was PBMCs. This chain links TRBV30 with TRBJ2-5, with 8 bases lining up with TRBD1. This receptor was obtained from a man aged 35-49 years in good health and CMV-seropositive. CDR3 in DNA: TGTGCCTGGGGGACAGGAGAAGAGACCCAGTACTTC. It translates to CAWGTGEETQYF.